Presented here are 2 T cell receptor beta chains from one specimen sequenced in a study of CD8+ T cells in alopecia areata. Specified treatment: oral pan-JAK inhibitor, 5-10 mg twice daily. RNA extraction was followed by reverse transcription into cDNA, which acted as the sequencing template. Profiling relied on immunoSEQ multiplex PCR, and the TCRdb table lists in-frame clones only, not all of them. Of some 190,000 clones listed, approximately 57% are singletons. The source material was CD4+ T cells sorted from blood, sampled at week 24, from a patient treated with tofacitinib. The receptors were gathered from a human donor with alopecia areata.

The chain joins TRBV30 to TRBJ1-1; TRBD1 might be the D (5 bases). The CDR3 length is 13 residues. The ends were cut back, 1 base at V and 0 bases at J, with 6 bases in the middle. Germline loops: CDR1 GTSNPN, CDR2 SVGIG (reference sequence). The CDR3, as DNA: TGTGCCTGGAGTGGACAGATGAACACTGAAGCTTTCTTT. Its protein is CAWSGQMNTEAFF. Based on the CDR3 plus reference TRBV30 and TRBJ1-1, the full variable domain is SQTIHQWPATLVQPVGSPLSLECTVEGTSNPNLYWYRQAAGRGLQLLFYSVGIGQISSEVPQNLSASRPQDRQFILSSKKLLLSDSGFYLCAWSGQMNTEAFFGQGTRLTVV.

This chain joins TRBV23-1 and TRBJ1-2, with D unclear. TRBV23-1 is an ORF, and what it does is uncertain. This CDR3 has 14 residues. The ends were cut back, 6 bases at V and 4 bases at J, with 15 bases in the middle. CDR3: CASSQGGKLYGYTF. CDR3 nucleotide sequence: TGCGCCAGCAGCCAAGGAGGGAAACTCTATGGCTACACCTTC.